Below, 10 T cell receptor beta chains from the same sample are listed, as sequenced in a study of response to subunit inactivated influenza vaccine. TCRdb reprocessed the RT-PCR reads with MiXCR, giving one entry per CDR3 protein. This sample has 500,000 to 700,000 distinct CDR3 sequences, with approximately 24% found just once. Another study also made use of these data, one on T cells expressing NK-cell markers. According to that study: 5'RACE template switching with UMIs produced the TCR beta cDNA.

The sample in question was CD4+ T cells sorted from PBMCs, obtained 11 to 12 days after vaccination. The receptors were sampled from a middle-aged man who received an inactivated influenza vaccine.

This clonotype was seen a few times. This chain links TRBV11-2 with TRBJ2-4, with TRBD2 identical over 10 bases. The germline V gene encodes CDR1 SGHAT and CDR2 FQNNGV. Germline trimming cut 5 bases from V and 8 bases from J; bases unmatched to any gene: 9. The CDR3 is 15 amino acids. CDR3 sequence reads: CASSLGLARGDIQYF. Written as DNA, the CDR3 is TGTGCCAGCAGCCTGGGACTAGCGAGAGGAGACATTCAGTACTTC.

This clonotype has at least ten counts. The gene calls are TRBV21-1 and TRBJ2-5; TRBD1, as called in the table, went unchecked against the DNA. TRBV21-1 is a pseudogene segment. This CDR3 is 14 amino acids long. CDR3 nucleotides: TGTGCCAGCAGCGGAACGGACAGTCAAGAGACCCAGTACTTC. Amino acid sequence: CASSGTDSQETQYF.

This chain uses TRBV9 with TRBJ2-5; TRBD2 is a possible D gene (5 bases). The CDR3 consists of 15 residues. Germline V gene lookup returns CDR1 SGDLS and CDR2 YYNGEE. The V end lost 0 bases, the J end lost 5 bases, and 14 bases lay between the germline ends. This CDR3 is CASSVGGSGSETQYF. CDR3 in DNA: TGTGCCAGCAGCGTAGGTGGGTCGGGGTCGGAGACCCAGTACTTC.

In its sample, this clonotype was seen a few times. The V and J genes are TRBV7-2 and TRBJ1-4, with 9 bases matching TRBD1. The CDR3 runs 15 residues. CDR1 is SGHTA and CDR2 is FQGNSA in the germline V gene. Trimming at V came to 4 bases and at J to 7 bases, leaving 7 bases not matched to a gene. CDR3 amino acids: CASSSQPGQGEKLFF. In nucleotides, the CDR3 is TGTGCCAGCAGCTCCCAACCGGGACAGGGTGAAAAACTGTTTTTT.

This clonotype was seen repeatedly, ten times or more. The DNA of the CDR3 is TGTGCCAGCACCCTTGGGAGCGCAACCGGGGAGCTGTTTTTT. Its protein product is CASTLGSATGELFF. This chain connects TRBV12-3 or TRBV12-4 to TRBJ2-2, with TRBD2 as a possible D gene (5 bases). The V and J ends lost 7 bases and 5 bases respectively, with 14 bases between them. This CDR3 comprises 14 residues.

This clonotype was observed a handful of times. The chain is built from TRBV20-1 and TRBJ1-1; the D gene is possibly TRBD1 (6 bases). From germline, CDR1 is DFQATT and CDR2 SNEGSKA (reference sequence). The CDR3 loop spans 15 amino acids. V lost 1 base and J lost 5, with 17 bases in between. CDR3 nucleotide sequence: TGCAGTGCTAGAGGTTGGGGGCCGCGGGGGACTGAAGCTTTCTTT. Its protein product is CSARGWGPRGTEAFF.

The chain has TRBV29-1 and TRBJ1-1; 8 positions match TRBD1. The CDR3 has 12 residues. Trimming removed 6 bases from V and 6 bases from J; junction bases left unmatched: 6. The V gene's germline CDR1 is SQVTM and CDR2 ANQGSEA. CDR3 sequence reads: CSVADRGPEAFF. DNA of the CDR3: TGCAGCGTCGCCGACAGGGGCCCTGAAGCTTTCTTT. The complete variable domain, with remaining parts taken from reference TRBV29-1 and TRBJ1-1, reads SAVISQKPSRDICQRGTSLTIQCQVDSQVTMMFWYRQQPGQSLTLIATANQGSEATYESGFVIDKFPISRPNLTFSTLTVSNMSPEDSSIYLCSVADRGPEAFFGQGTRLTVV.

A few counts support this clonotype. The chain uses TRBV4-3 and TRBJ1-6; a weak D match, TRBD1 (5 bases). This CDR3 is 16 amino acids long. Trimming cost V 0 bases and J 6 bases, with 12 bases left between them. Germline lookup yields CDR1 LGHNA and CDR2 YSLEER. CDR3 sequence reads: CASSQDPRAGNSPLHF. The CDR3 nucleotides read TGCGCCAGCAGCCAAGATCCCAGGGCTGGTAATTCACCCCTCCACTTT.

This sequence joins TRBV19 and TRBJ2-1; 10 positions match TRBD1. V gave up 7 bases and J gave up 9 bases; unmatched junction bases: 3. This CDR3 has 12 residues. Germline CDR1 LNHDA, CDR2 SQIVND (reference sequence). In DNA, the CDR3 is TGTGCCAGTACGGACAGGGGGGTTGAGCAGTTCTTC. Its protein product is CASTDRGVEQFF.

This clonotype showed up just a few times. J is TRBJ2-6 and V is TRBV11-2; D uncertain. This CDR3 comprises 17 residues. Germline assignment: CDR1 SGHAT and CDR2 FQNNGV. V was pared by 3 bases and J by 1 base, with 13 bases between. CDR3 protein: CASSFRSGKSGANVLTF. The CDR3 nucleotides are TGTGCCAGCAGCTTCAGGTCCGGAAAGTCTGGGGCCAACGTCCTGACTTTC.